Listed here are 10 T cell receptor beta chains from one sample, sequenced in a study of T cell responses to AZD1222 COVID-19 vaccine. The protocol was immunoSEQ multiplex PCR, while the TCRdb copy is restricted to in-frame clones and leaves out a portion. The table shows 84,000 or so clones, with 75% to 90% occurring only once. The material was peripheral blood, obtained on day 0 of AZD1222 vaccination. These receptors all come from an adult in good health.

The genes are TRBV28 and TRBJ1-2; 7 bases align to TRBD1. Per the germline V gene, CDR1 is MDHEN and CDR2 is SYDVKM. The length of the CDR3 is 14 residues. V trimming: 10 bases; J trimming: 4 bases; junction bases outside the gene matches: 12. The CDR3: CATGGNRGLYGYTF. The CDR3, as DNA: TGTGCCACGGGTGGGAACAGGGGTCTCTATGGCTACACCTTC.

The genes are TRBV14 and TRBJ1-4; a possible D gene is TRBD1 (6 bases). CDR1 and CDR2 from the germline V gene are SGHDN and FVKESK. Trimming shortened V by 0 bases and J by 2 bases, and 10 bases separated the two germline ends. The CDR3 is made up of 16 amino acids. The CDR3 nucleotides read TGTGCCAGCAGCCAAGACAGGGGAGTGACTAATGAAAAACTGTTTTTT. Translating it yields CASSQDRGVTNEKLFF.

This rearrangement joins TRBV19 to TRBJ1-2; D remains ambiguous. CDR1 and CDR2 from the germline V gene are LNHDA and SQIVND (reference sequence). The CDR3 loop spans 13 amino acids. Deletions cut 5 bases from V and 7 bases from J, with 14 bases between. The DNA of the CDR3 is TGTGCCAGTAGTGTTTTGGGAACTCTTGGCTACACCTTC. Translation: CASSVLGTLGYTF.

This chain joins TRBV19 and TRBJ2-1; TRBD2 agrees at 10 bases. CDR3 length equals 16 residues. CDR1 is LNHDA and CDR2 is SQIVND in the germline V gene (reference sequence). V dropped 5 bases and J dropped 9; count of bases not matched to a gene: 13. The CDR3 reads CASSFSVAGGSSEQFF. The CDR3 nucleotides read TGTGCCAGTAGTTTCTCCGTAGCGGGAGGCTCGAGTGAGCAGTTCTTC.

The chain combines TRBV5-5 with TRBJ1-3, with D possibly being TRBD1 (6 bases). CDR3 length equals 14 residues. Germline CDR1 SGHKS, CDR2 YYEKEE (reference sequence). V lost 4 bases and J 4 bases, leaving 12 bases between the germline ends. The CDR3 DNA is TGTGCCAGCAGCCCGCTGACAGGAGGAAACACCATATATTTT. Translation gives CASSPLTGGNTIYF.

This chain's CDR3 is CASSPPGGGEAFF. The CDR3 DNA follows: TGTGCCAGCTCACCACCGGGAGGGGGTGAAGCTTTCTTT. This chain joins TRBV18 and TRBJ1-1; weak D call: TRBD1 (6 bases). Trimming took 0 bases from V and 7 from J, leaving 9 bases between them. This CDR3 has 13 residues. Germline V gene data show CDR1 as KGHSH and CDR2 as LQKENI.

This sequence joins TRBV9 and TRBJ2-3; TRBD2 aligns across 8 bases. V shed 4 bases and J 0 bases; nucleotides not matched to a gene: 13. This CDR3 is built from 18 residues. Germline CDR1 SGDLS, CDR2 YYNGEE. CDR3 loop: CASSRGLRGGRSTDTQYF. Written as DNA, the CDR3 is TGTGCCAGCAGCAGAGGACTCCGGGGGGGAAGGAGCACAGATACGCAGTATTTT.

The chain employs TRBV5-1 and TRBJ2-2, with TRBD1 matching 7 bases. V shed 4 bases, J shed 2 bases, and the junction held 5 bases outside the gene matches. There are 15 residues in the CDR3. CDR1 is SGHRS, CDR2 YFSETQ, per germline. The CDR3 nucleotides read TGCGCCAGCAGCAGGGACAGCTCTAACACCGGGGAGCTGTTTTTT. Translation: CASSRDSSNTGELFF.

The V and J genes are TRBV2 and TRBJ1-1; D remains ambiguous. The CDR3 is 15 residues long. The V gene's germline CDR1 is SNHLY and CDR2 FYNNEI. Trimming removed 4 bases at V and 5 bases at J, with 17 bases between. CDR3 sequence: CASSALPRAGTEAFF. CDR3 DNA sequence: TGTGCCAGCAGTGCCCTGCCCCGAGCTGGTACTGAAGCTTTCTTT.

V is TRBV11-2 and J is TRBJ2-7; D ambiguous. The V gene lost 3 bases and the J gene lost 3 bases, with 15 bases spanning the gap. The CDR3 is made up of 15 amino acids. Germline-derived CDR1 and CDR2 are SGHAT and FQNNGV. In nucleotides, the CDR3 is TGTGCCAGCAGCTTGCTGGGTGGAGCTGACTACGAGCAGTACTTC. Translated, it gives CASSLLGGADYEQYF. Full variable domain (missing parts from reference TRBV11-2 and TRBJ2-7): EAGVAQSPRYKIIEKRQSVAFWCNPISGHATLYWYQQILGQGPKLLIQFQNNGVVDDSQLPKDRFSAERLKGVDSTLKIQPAKLEDSAVYLCASSLLGGADYEQYFGPGTRLTVT.